Listed here are 27 T cell receptor beta chains from one sample, sequenced in a study of regulatory T cells in long-lasting Graves disease. Time point meaning: newly diagnosed GD, antithyroid drugs for less than 3 months. With RNA extracted from PBMCs as input, the TCR library was made. Arm-PCR of CDR3 regions with iRepertoire HTBI primers generated TCR beta libraries. Using its own MiXCR run on the multiplex PCR reads, TCRdb lists one record per CDR3 protein. This sample carries around 450,000 distinct CDR3 sequences, approximately 15% of them seen once, and the ten largest clones take approximately 7.8%. This same sample was also taken into another study, of T cells in Graves' hyperthyroidism and ophthalmopathy.

Specimen: peripheral blood mononuclear cells (PBMCs), collected at new diagnosis, from a patient treated with antithyroid drugs. Every receptor here comes from a woman between 35 and 50 years old with Graves disease.

This clonotype was seen many times. The chain employs TRBV29-1 and TRBJ2-1; no firm D call. CDR3 length: 12 amino acids. Trimming removed 0 bases from V and 4 bases from J, with 4 bases in between. Germline V gene sequence: CDR1 SQVTM, CDR2 ANQGSEA. CDR3 sequence (DNA): TGCAGCGTTGAAGACAGATACAATGAGCAGTTCTTC. Translated: CSVEDRYNEQFF.

The V call is TRBV9, the J call TRBJ2-2; possible D gene TRBD2, 5 bases. The CDR3 has 13 residues. Germline CDR1 SGDLS, CDR2 YYNGEE. The V gene lost 2 bases and the J gene lost 6 bases, with 8 bases spanning the gap. CDR3 sequence reads: CASSVSDPGELFF. The CDR3, as DNA: TGTGCCAGCAGCGTTAGCGACCCCGGGGAGCTGTTTTTT.

This clonotype was seen at least ten times. This chain connects TRBV12-3 or TRBV12-4 to TRBJ1-2; 7 positions match TRBD1. Trimming cost V 4 bases and J 5 bases; bases outside gene matches: 10. The CDR3 runs to 15 residues. CDR3 loop: CASSSGDSRRYGYTF. In DNA form, the CDR3 reads TGTGCCAGCAGTTCGGGGGACAGTAGGAGGTATGGCTACACCTTC.

This clonotype came up a few times. The genes are TRBV4-3 and TRBJ2-1, with 9 bases fitting TRBD2. After removal of 0 bases from V and 4 bases from J, the junction contained 10 bases not matched to a gene. This CDR3 is 18 amino acids long. The germline V gene has CDR1 LGHNA and CDR2 YSLEER. The chain's CDR3 is CASSQDPPGLATYNEQFF. The CDR3 nucleotides are TGCGCCAGCAGCCAAGACCCTCCAGGACTAGCGACATACAATGAGCAGTTCTTC.

CDR3 protein: CASSIYVEKLFF. The CDR3 DNA reads TGTGCCAGCAGTATATACGTTGAAAAACTGTTTTTT. V usage is TRBV12-3 or TRBV12-4 and J usage is TRBJ1-4; the D is unclear. This CDR3 has 12 residues. Trimming stripped 5 bases from V and 7 bases from J, with 8 bases between.

This clonotype has just one count. Because it lacks the conserved phenylalanine or tryptophan at the end, this CDR3 is likely a read error. The chain uses TRBV29-1 and TRBJ2-7; possible D gene TRBD1, 5 bases. The CDR3 spans 13 residues. CDR1 SQVTM and CDR2 ANQGSEA come from the germline V gene. The V gene lost 4 bases and the J gene lost 0 bases, with 10 bases spanning the gap. CDR3 nucleotides: TGCAGCGTTGTAACAGGAAGCTCCTACGAGCAGTACTCC. This sequence encodes CSVVTGSSYEQYS.

This clonotype was seen many times. V and J are TRBV20-1 and TRBJ2-1; 10 bases fit TRBD2. Germline V CDR1 and CDR2: DFQATT, SNEGSKA (reference sequence). CDR3 length equals 15 residues. After removal of 4 bases from V and 5 bases from J, the junction contained 8 bases not matched to a gene. The CDR3: CSATSRLAGDNEQFF. CDR3 DNA sequence: TGCAGTGCTACTTCGCGGCTAGCGGGAGACAATGAGCAGTTCTTC.

This clonotype has ten or more counts. The chain is built from TRBV29-1 and TRBJ2-5, with 8 positions matching TRBD2. With 2 bases clipped from V and 1 base from J, the junction kept 9 bases outside the gene matches. The CDR3 spans 16 residues. Germline V gene sequence: CDR1 SQVTM, CDR2 ANQGSEA. This CDR3 reads CSVEPGAGVPQETQYF. CDR3 bases: TGCAGCGTTGAACCTGGAGCGGGAGTCCCCCAAGAGACCCAGTACTTC.

In this sample, this clonotype turned up many times. V is TRBV7-8 and J is TRBJ2-7; D perhaps matches TRBD2 (6 bases). The germline CDR1 and CDR2 sequences are SGHVS and FQNEAQ. The V gene lost 3 bases and the J gene lost 3 bases, with 12 bases spanning the gap. The CDR3 runs 14 residues. CDR3 in DNA: TGTGCCAGCAGCTTCTCGAGTAGCGGCTACGAGCAGTACTTC. Amino acid sequence: CASSFSSSGYEQYF.

The rearrangement links TRBV11-2 to TRBJ2-3; D unresolved. With 1 base removed from V and 2 bases from J, the gap between germline ends came to 7 bases. CDR1 is SGHAT and CDR2 is FQNNGV in the germline V gene. The length of the CDR3 is 14 residues. The DNA of the CDR3 is TGTGCCAGCAGCTTAGCCCAGAACACAGATACGCAGTATTTT. Translated, it gives CASSLAQNTDTQYF.

The sample holds many counts of this clonotype. J is TRBJ1-5 and V is TRBV2, with D perhaps matching TRBD1 (5 bases). There are 17 residues in the CDR3. The germline V gene has CDR1 SNHLY and CDR2 FYNNEI. The V end lost 4 bases, the J end lost 2 bases, and 18 bases lay between the germline ends. This CDR3 is CASSGGVGRGGNQPQHF. CDR3 nucleotide sequence: TGTGCCAGCAGTGGGGGGGTTGGGAGGGGAGGCAATCAGCCCCAGCATTTT.

This clonotype was counted many times. The chain employs TRBV12-3 or TRBV12-4 and TRBJ2-2; D unclear. CDR3 length: 13 amino acids. V lost 8 bases and J 4 bases, leaving 11 bases between the germline ends. The CDR3 here is CASSSTFTGELFF. CDR3 DNA: TGTGCCAGCTCCTCAACCTTCACCGGGGAGCTGTTTTTT.

This clonotype was picked up many times. The DNA of the CDR3 is TGTGCCAGCAGCGCAGGGAGCGGGAGGGCATACGAGCAGTACTTC. Protein sequence: CASSAGSGRAYEQYF. The chain recombines TRBV9 with TRBJ2-7; 10 bases align to TRBD2. CDR3 length: 15 residues. Germline V lookup: CDR1 SGDLS, CDR2 YYNGEE. V was pared by 3 bases and J by 4 bases, with 7 bases of the junction left unmatched.

This clonotype came up many times. This chain joins TRBV7-3 and TRBJ2-1; TRBD2 matches at 9 bases. Germline CDR1 is SGHTA and CDR2 is FQGTGA. V dropped 2 bases and J dropped 0; count of bases not matched to a gene: 11. The CDR3 has 19 residues. Here the CDR3 reads CASSLLRKNSGSSYNEQFF. The CDR3 DNA reads as TGTGCCAGCAGCTTATTACGTAAGAATAGCGGGAGCTCCTACAATGAGCAGTTCTTC.

This clonotype was detected ten times or more. The rearrangement joins TRBV6-1 to TRBJ2-5; 8 nucleotides match TRBD1. The CDR3 runs 15 residues. Germline-derived CDR1 and CDR2 are MNHNS and SASEGT. With V trimmed by 4 bases and J by 3 bases, 7 bases remained unmatched. CDR3 residues: CASSGLGTGEETQYF. In DNA, the CDR3 is TGTGCCAGCAGTGGACTCGGGACAGGAGAAGAGACCCAGTACTTC.

Many counts were recorded for this clonotype. The V call is TRBV6-1, the J call TRBJ1-5, with TRBD1 identical over 7 bases. CDR1 MNHNS and CDR2 SASEGT come from the germline V gene. The CDR3 spans 16 residues. V lost 0 bases, J lost 2 bases, and 4 bases stayed unmatched. This chain's CDR3 is CASSEALGTGNQPQHF. The CDR3 bases are TGTGCCAGCAGTGAAGCCCTCGGGACAGGCAATCAGCCCCAGCATTTT.

The rearrangement uses TRBV7-6 and TRBJ2-6; TRBD1 is a possible D gene (6 bases). The germline gives CDR1 SGHVS, CDR2 FNYEAQ. The CDR3 totals 16 residues. V lost 5 bases and J 0 bases, leaving 11 bases between the germline ends. The CDR3 sequence: CASSSYRDSGANVLTF. Written as DNA, the CDR3 is TGTGCCAGCAGCAGTTACAGGGACTCTGGGGCCAACGTCCTGACTTTC.

Many counts were recorded for this clonotype. This chain uses TRBV13 with TRBJ2-1; D gene uncertain. Trimming pared 4 bases from V and 0 bases from J, leaving 10 bases between. The CDR3 consists of 15 residues. Germline V gives CDR1 PRHDT, CDR2 FYEKMQ (reference sequence). The CDR3: CASSSLTYSYNEQFF. CDR3 nucleotides: TGTGCCAGCAGCTCACTAACGTACTCCTACAATGAGCAGTTCTTC.

This clonotype was counted a few times. The V gene is TRBV24-1, the J gene TRBJ2-1; D remains ambiguous. CDR1 KGHDR and CDR2 SFDVKD come from the germline V gene. This CDR3 region has 15 residues. Trimming cost V 4 bases and J 5 bases, with 14 bases left between them. The CDR3 DNA is TGTGCCACCAGTGACCCGAAAAGGGTCAACAATGAGCAGTTCTTC. This codes for CATSDPKRVNNEQFF.

Worth noting for this clonotype: Given a much more abundant clone one base away, this may be a read error. This chain connects TRBV10-3 to TRBJ2-7, with D uncertain. Looked up from germline, CDR1 is ENHRY and CDR2 is SYGVKD. The CDR3 runs to 12 residues. CDR3 DNA: TGTGTCATCAAAGGGCCCTTCTACGAGCAGTACTTC. It codes for CVIKGPFYEQYF.

The sample holds many counts of this clonotype. The chain carries TRBV3-1 and TRBJ2-1; no clear D. Germline CDR1 and CDR2: LGHDT and YNNKEL (reference sequence). CDR3 length: 11 residues. With 4 bases removed from V and 13 bases from J, the gap between germline ends came to 11 bases. This chain's CDR3 is CASSLGINQFF. As DNA, the CDR3 is TGTGCCAGCAGCCTAGGGATTAATCAGTTCTTC.

This clonotype was seen more than once but under ten times. One end of the junction fails to match germline, which may point to a read error. V usage is TRBV20-1 and J usage is TRBJ2-7; 7 bases align to TRBD2. In germline, CDR1 is DFQATT, CDR2 SNEGSKA (reference sequence). The CDR3 sequence is 11 residues long. The CDR3 DNA follows: TGCAGTGCTAGAGTCAGGCGGGAGCGGTACTTC. It encodes CSARVRRERYF.

The V call is TRBV19, the J call TRBJ1-5; 7 bases fit TRBD1. Germline V CDR1 and CDR2: LNHDA, SQIVND (reference sequence). Losses at the gene ends were 1 base for V and 5 bases for J; bases not matched to a gene: 8. The CDR3 loop spans 16 amino acids. CDR3 sequence reads: CASSIGNTGAHQPQHF. CDR3 nucleotide sequence: TGTGCCAGTAGTATAGGAAACACAGGGGCCCATCAGCCCCAGCATTTT.

The CDR3 region is CASSLEWTSGGGNEQFF. Here the CDR3 DNA reads TGTGCCAGCAGCTTAGAATGGACTAGCGGAGGGGGTAATGAGCAGTTCTTC. This chain connects TRBV7-6 to TRBJ2-1, with 10 bases fitting TRBD2. V shed 1 base, J shed 7 bases, and the junction held 10 bases outside the gene matches. This CDR3 has 17 amino acids. Germline assignment: CDR1 SGHVS and CDR2 FNYEAQ.

This clonotype showed up many times. The V call is TRBV28, the J call TRBJ2-1, with a tentative D call TRBD1 (6 bases). Germline-derived CDR1 and CDR2 are MDHEN and SYDVKM. With 3 bases removed from V and 9 bases from J, the gap between germline ends came to 21 bases. The CDR3 has 16 residues. This CDR3 is CASSFLQGRGRTEQFF. The CDR3 coding sequence is TGTGCCAGCAGTTTTCTACAGGGAAGAGGACGCACTGAGCAGTTCTTC.

This clonotype was detected many times. J is TRBJ2-1 and V is TRBV28, with 9 positions matching TRBD2. Trimming took 4 bases from V and 2 from J; bases not matched to a gene: 6. The CDR3 consists of 16 residues. The germline CDR1 and CDR2 sequences are MDHEN and SYDVKM. The CDR3 is CASSWGLALTYNEQFF. The CDR3 coding sequence is TGTGCCAGCAGTTGGGGACTAGCTCTGACCTACAATGAGCAGTTCTTC.

The sample holds a few counts of this clonotype. The chain combines TRBV10-3 with TRBJ1-2; TRBD1 might be the D (5 bases). Germline V CDR1 and CDR2: ENHRY, SYGVKD. Trimming left V 0 bases short and J 4 bases short, with 12 bases between. The CDR3 length is 15 residues. In nucleotides, the CDR3 is TGTGCCATCAGTGAGTCGCCCAGGGCAGGCTATGGCTACACCTTC. Translated: CAISESPRAGYGYTF.